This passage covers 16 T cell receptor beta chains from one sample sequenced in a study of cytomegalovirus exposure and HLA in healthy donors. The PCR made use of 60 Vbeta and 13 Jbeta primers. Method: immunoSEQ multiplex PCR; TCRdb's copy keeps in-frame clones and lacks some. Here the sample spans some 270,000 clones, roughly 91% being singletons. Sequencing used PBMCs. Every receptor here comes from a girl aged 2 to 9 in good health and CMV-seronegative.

DNA for the CDR3: TGTGCCAGCAGCTTTAGGGACAAAGACACTGAAGCTTTCTTT. This sequence encodes CASSFRDKDTEAFF. The gene calls are TRBV7-9 and TRBJ1-1, with D tentatively TRBD1 (6 bases). CDR1 and CDR2 (germline): SEHNR, FQNEAQ (reference sequence). The CDR3 length is 14 residues. V lost 3 bases and J 3 bases, leaving 11 bases between the germline ends.

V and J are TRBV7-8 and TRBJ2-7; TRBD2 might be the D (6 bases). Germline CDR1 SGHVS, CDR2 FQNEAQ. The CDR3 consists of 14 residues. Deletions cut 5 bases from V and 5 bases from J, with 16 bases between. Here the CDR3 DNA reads TGTGCCAGCAGCCAACCGCCTGCGGGGCACGAGCAGTACTTC. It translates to CASSQPPAGHEQYF.

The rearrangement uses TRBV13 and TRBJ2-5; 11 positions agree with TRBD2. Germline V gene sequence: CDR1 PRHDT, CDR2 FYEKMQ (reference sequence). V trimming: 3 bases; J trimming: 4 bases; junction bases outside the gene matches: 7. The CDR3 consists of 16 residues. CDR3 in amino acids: CASSFWTSGPPETQYF. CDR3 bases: TGTGCCAGCAGCTTTTGGACTAGCGGGCCGCCAGAGACCCAGTACTTC.

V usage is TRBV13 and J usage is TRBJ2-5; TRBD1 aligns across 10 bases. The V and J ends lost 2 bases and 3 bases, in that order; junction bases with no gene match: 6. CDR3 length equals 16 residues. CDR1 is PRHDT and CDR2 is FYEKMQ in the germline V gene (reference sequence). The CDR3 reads CASSLYLGTGEETQYF. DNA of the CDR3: TGTGCCAGCAGCTTATACCTCGGGACAGGGGAAGAGACCCAGTACTTC.

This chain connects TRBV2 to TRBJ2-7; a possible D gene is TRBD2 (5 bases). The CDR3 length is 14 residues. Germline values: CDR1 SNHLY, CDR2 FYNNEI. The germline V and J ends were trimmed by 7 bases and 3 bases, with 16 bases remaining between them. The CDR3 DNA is TGTGCCAGCACGGAGGCCGACTTTAACTACGAGCAGTACTTC. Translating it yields CASTEADFNYEQYF.

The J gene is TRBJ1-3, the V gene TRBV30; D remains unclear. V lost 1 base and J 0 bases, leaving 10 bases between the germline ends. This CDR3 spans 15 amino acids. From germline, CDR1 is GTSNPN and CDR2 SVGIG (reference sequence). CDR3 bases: TGTGCCTGGAGTGAAGAGGGAACCTCTGGAAACACCATATATTTT. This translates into CAWSEEGTSGNTIYF.

CDR3 bases: TGTGCCAGCAGCAAACAGGGAACCTACGAGCAGTACTTC. Amino acids: CASSKQGTYEQYF. The rearrangement links TRBV6-1 to TRBJ2-7; weak D call: TRBD1 (6 bases). The V end was cut by 6 bases, the J end by 2 bases, with 11 bases between. Germline assignment: CDR1 MNHNS and CDR2 SASEGT. The CDR3 sequence is 13 residues long.

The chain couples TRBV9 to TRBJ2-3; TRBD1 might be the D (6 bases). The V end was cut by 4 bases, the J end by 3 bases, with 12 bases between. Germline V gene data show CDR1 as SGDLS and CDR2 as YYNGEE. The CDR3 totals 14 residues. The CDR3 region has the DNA TGTGCCAGCAGCTTACAGGGTGGGACAGATACGCAGTATTTT. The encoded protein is CASSLQGGTDTQYF.

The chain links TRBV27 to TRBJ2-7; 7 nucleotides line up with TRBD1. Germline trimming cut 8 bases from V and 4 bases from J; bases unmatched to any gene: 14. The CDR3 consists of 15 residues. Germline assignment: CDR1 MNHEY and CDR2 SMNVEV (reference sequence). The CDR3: CASGQTPGQNYEQYF. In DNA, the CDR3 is TGTGCCAGCGGCCAAACGCCGGGACAGAATTACGAGCAGTACTTC.

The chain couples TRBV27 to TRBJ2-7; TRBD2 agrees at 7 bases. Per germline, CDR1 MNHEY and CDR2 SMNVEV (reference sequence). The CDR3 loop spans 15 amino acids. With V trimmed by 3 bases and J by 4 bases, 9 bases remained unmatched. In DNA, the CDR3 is TGTGCCAGCAGTTTGCAGCGAGCGGGGTTGTACGAGCAGTACTTC. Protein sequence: CASSLQRAGLYEQYF.

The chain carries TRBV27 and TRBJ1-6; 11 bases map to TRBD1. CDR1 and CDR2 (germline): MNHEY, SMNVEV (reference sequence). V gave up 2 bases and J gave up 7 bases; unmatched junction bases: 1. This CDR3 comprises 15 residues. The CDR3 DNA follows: TGTGCCAGCAGTTTAGGGACAGGGGGGAATTCACCCCTCCACTTT. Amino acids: CASSLGTGGNSPLHF.

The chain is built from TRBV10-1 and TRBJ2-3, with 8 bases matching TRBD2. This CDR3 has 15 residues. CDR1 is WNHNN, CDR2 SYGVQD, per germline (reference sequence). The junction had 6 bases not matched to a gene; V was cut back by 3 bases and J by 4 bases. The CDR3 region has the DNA TGCGCCAGCAGTGATGGGACTAGGTCATCAGATACGCAGTATTTT. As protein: CASSDGTRSSDTQYF.

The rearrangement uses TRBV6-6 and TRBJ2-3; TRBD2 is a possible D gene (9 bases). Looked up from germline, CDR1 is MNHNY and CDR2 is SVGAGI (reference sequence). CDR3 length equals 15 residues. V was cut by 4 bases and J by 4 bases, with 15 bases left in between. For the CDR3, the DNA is TGTGCCAGCAGTTCCCTAGCGGGACAGGCAGATACGCAGTATTTT. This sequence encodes CASSSLAGQADTQYF.

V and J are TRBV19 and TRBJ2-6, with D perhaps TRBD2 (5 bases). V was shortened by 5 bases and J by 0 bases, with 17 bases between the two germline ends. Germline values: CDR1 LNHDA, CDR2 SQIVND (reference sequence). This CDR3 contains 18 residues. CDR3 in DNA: TGTGCCAGTAGTCCGCGGGTAGGGCCCAGCTCTGGGGCCAACGTCCTGACTTTC. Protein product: CASSPRVGPSSGANVLTF.

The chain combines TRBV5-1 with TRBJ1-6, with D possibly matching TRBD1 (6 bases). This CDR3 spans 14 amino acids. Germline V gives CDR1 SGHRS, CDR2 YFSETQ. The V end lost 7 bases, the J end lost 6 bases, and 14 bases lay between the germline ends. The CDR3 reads CASAEDRANSPLHF. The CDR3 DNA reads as TGCGCCAGCGCCGAGGACAGAGCTAATTCACCCCTCCACTTT.

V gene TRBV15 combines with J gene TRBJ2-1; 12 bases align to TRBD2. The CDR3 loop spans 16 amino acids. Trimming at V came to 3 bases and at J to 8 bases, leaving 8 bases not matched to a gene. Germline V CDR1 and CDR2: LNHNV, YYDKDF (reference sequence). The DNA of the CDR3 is TGTGCCACCAGCAGGCTCCTAGCGGGAGGGTCATATGAGCAGTTCTTC. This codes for CATSRLLAGGSYEQFF. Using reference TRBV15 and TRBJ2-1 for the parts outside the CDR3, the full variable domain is DAMVIQNPRYQVTQFGKPVTLSCSQTLNHNVMYWYQQKSSQAPKLLFHYYDKDFNNEADTPDNFQSRRPNTSFCFLDIRSPGLGDTAMYLCATSRLLAGGSYEQFFGPGTRLTVL.